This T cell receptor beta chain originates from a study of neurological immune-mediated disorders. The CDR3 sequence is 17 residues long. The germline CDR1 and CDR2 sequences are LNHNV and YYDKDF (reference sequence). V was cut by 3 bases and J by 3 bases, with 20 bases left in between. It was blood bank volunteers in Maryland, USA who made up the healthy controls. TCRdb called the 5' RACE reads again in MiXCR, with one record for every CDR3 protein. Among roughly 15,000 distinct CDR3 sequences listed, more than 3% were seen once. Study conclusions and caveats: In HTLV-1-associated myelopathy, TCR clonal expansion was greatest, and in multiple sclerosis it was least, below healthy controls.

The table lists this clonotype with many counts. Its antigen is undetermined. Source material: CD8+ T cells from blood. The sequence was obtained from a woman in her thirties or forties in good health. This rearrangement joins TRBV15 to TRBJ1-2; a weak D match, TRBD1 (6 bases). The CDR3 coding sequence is TGTGCCACCAGCAGCGGTATGGGGGCAGGGGAACACTATGGCTACACCTTC. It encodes CATSSGMGAGEHYGYTF.